The clone carrying this T cell receptor (beta chain) was recorded at least ten times. This specimen belongs to a study of CD8+ T cells in alopecia areata. Whole-study context: Tofacitinib therapy lasting 6 to 18 months was followed by 6 months off drug.

Sample treatment: oral pan-JAK inhibitor, 5-10 mg twice daily. Extracted from the samples, RNA was reverse transcribed into cDNA to serve as the sequencing template. The table came from immunoSEQ multiplex PCR; TCRdb's copy has only in-frame clones and leaves some out. The sample carries about 190,000 clones, about 60% recorded once. The sequenced sample was CD4+ T cells sorted from blood, obtained at week 4, from a patient treated with tofacitinib. The clonotype was recovered from a human donor with alopecia areata.

The CDR3 loop is CASRYREDQPQHF. The DNA for the CDR3 is TGTGCCAGCAGATACAGGGAGGATCAGCCCCAGCATTTT. The rearrangement links TRBV6-5 to TRBJ1-5; D is perhaps TRBD1 (6 bases). CDR1 is MNHEY and CDR2 is SVGAGI in the germline V gene. V dropped 6 bases and J dropped 5 bases, with 11 bases sitting between them. This CDR3 is built from 13 residues.